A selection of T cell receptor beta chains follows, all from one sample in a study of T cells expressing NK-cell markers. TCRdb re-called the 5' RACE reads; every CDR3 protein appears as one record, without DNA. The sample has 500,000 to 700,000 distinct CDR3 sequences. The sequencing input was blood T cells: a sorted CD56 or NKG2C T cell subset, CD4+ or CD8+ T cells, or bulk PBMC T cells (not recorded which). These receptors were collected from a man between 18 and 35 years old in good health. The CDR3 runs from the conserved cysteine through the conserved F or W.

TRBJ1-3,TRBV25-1,CASSSGSAGNTIYF
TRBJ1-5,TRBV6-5,CASNLPVGQPQHF
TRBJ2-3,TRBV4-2,CASSQGIVSGLAGDTQYF
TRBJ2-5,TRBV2,CASKGQGNQETQYF
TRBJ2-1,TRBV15,CATSKDRFSYNEQFF
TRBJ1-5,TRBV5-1,CASSLGPSYSNQPQHF
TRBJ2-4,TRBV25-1,CASTTGGIQYF
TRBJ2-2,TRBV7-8,CASTGWGGELFF
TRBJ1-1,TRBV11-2,CASSLVGLEKKIHTEAFF
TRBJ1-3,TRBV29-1,CSVDAGSGNTIYF
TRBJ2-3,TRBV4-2,CASSRRTSGGTDTQYF
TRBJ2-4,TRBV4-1,CASSQGAGGENIQYF
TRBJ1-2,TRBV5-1,CASSWDVHYGYTF
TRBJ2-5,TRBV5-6,CASSLGRQGKETQYF